This TCR beta chain was captured by sequencing in a study of CD8 T cells in ankylosing spondylitis. Quantitative 5'-RACE with molecular barcodes produced the TCR beta libraries. TCRdb re-analysed the 5' RACE reads in MiXCR, keeping a single row per CDR3 protein. The sample records a few hundred thousand distinct CDR3 sequences, approximately 12% being singletons. Germline V lookup: CDR1 MNHNS, CDR2 SASEGT. This CDR3 is built from 16 residues. V lost 3 bases, J lost 3 bases, and 8 bases stayed unmatched. Study-level findings and limits: Ankylosing spondylitis blood appeared to carry a characteristic TCR beta motif of roughly 8 highly homologous variants.

A word on this clonotype: Antigen: not known.

This TCR was recovered from a male donor with ankylosing spondylitis. Specimen: blood, either unsorted or a sorted T cell fraction (not recorded which). The chain employs TRBV6-1 and TRBJ2-3; TRBD1 agrees at 8 bases. The DNA for the CDR3 is TGTGCCAGCAGTGAGGTCAGGGGGCATCGGACAGATACGCAGTATTTT. Its protein is CASSEVRGHRTDTQYF.